Presented here are 27 T cell receptor beta chains from one specimen sequenced in a study of shared clonotypes between healthy human individuals. CD8 cells regarded as naive lacked CD45RO, were positively chosen for CCR7, and omitted terminally differentiated effector memory CD45RA+ cells. This table comes from immunoSEQ multiplex PCR, and its TCRdb copy is limited to in-frame clones, with some not included. Of over 800,000 clones listed, around 92% were seen once; the top ten hold approximately 25%. The sequenced material came from naive CD8+ T cells sorted from blood. The receptors derive from a man aged 25 to 40 in good health.

CDR3 DNA: TGTGCCAGCAGCCCCGGGCAGGGTTATCAGCCCCAGCATTTT. This codes for CASSPGQGYQPQHF. This chain connects TRBV28 to TRBJ1-5, with D maybe TRBD1 (5 bases). The length of the CDR3 is 14 residues. The germline CDR1 and CDR2 sequences are MDHEN and SYDVKM. V lost 6 bases and J lost 5, with 14 bases in between.

The rearrangement joins TRBV19 to TRBJ1-5; 10 nucleotides agree with TRBD1. The CDR3 has 15 amino acids. The J segment lost 2 bases and the V segment lost 5 bases, leaving 3 bases of the junction unmatched. CDR1 is LNHDA and CDR2 is SQIVND in the germline V gene (reference sequence). The CDR3 bases are TGTGCCAGTAGTGGACAGGGGGACGGCAATCAGCCCCAGCATTTT. As protein: CASSGQGDGNQPQHF.

The chain uses TRBV27 and TRBJ2-7, with TRBD1 matching 9 bases. CDR3 length: 14 amino acids. Per germline, CDR1 MNHEY and CDR2 SMNVEV (reference sequence). The V and J ends lost 3 bases and 4 bases, in that order; junction bases with no gene match: 4. The CDR3 here is CASSFNDRGYEQYF. DNA of the CDR3: TGTGCCAGCAGTTTCAACGACAGGGGGTACGAGCAGTACTTC.

This clone was detected only once. The chain recombines TRBV19 with TRBJ2-6; D gene unclear. In germline, CDR1 is LNHDA, CDR2 SQIVND (reference sequence). Trimming took 3 bases from V and 0 from J, leaving 9 bases between them. This CDR3 comprises 16 residues. The CDR3 here is CASSIHSFSGANVLTF. For the CDR3, the DNA is TGTGCCAGTAGTATCCATAGTTTCTCTGGGGCCAACGTCCTGACTTTC.

This chain connects TRBV27 to TRBJ2-1, with a possible D match to TRBD1 (5 bases). V was clipped by 4 bases and J by 9 bases, with 10 bases between them. CDR1 and CDR2 from the germline V gene are MNHEY and SMNVEV (reference sequence). This CDR3 has 12 amino acids. Here the CDR3 reads CASSSQGPEQFF. CDR3 in DNA: TGTGCCAGCAGTTCGCAGGGCCCTGAGCAGTTCTTC.

The chain joins TRBV4-3 to TRBJ2-1, with D unclear. CDR3 length: 13 amino acids. V lost 2 bases to trimming and J lost 9 bases, with 11 bases between them. Germline V lookup: CDR1 LGHNA, CDR2 YSLEER. The CDR3 DNA sequence: TGCGCCAGCAGCCAAAATTGGGGATTTGAGCAGTTCTTC. Amino acids: CASSQNWGFEQFF.

The genes are TRBV5-6 and TRBJ2-7, with TRBD2 matching 14 bases. Looked up from germline, CDR1 is SGHDT and CDR2 is YYEEEE. CDR3 size: 17 residues. Trimming removed 4 bases from V and 2 bases from J; junction bases left unmatched: 8. This chain's CDR3 is CASSPGLAGAIPYEQYF. In DNA form, the CDR3 reads TGTGCCAGCAGCCCGGGACTAGCGGGGGCTATTCCCTACGAGCAGTACTTC.

This clone occurred once. The V call is TRBV2, the J call TRBJ2-7; TRBD2 matches at 13 bases. The CDR3 is 15 residues long. V gave up 9 bases and J gave up 3 bases; unmatched junction bases: 8. Looked up from germline, CDR1 is SNHLY and CDR2 is FYNNEI. The DNA of the CDR3 is TGTGCCAGTCGAGAAAGGACTAGCGGGAGCTACGAGCAGTACTTC. Protein sequence: CASRERTSGSYEQYF.

The V call is TRBV27, the J call TRBJ2-7; no reliable D call. This CDR3 region has 13 residues. In germline, CDR1 is MNHEY, CDR2 SMNVEV (reference sequence). V was trimmed by 7 bases and J by 2 bases, leaving 12 bases between them. The CDR3 is CASKGLSTYEQYF. DNA of the CDR3: TGTGCCAGCAAGGGTCTCTCTACCTACGAGCAGTACTTC.

The rearrangement links TRBV11-2 to TRBJ2-4; 12 bases fit TRBD2. The CDR3 has 15 residues. V lost 7 bases to trimming and J lost 6 bases; unmatched junction nucleotides: 7. Germline CDR1 SGHAT, CDR2 FQNNGV. The CDR3 DNA reads TGTGCCAGCAATATCGGGGGACTAGCGGGAAACATTCAGTACTTC. This codes for CASNIGGLAGNIQYF.

In its sample, this clone was seen once. The chain combines TRBV7-9 with TRBJ2-2, with D possibly matching TRBD1 (5 bases). Trimming cost V 6 bases and J 10 bases, with 21 bases left between them. Germline-derived CDR1 and CDR2 are SEHNR and FQNEAQ (reference sequence). CDR3 length: 15 residues. The CDR3 loop reads CASSPTGSPYLELFF. CDR3 DNA sequence: TGTGCCAGCAGTCCCACAGGTTCACCGTATCTGGAGCTGTTTTTT.

The J gene is TRBJ2-7, the V gene TRBV10-2, with 9 bases lining up with TRBD2. The germline V gene encodes CDR1 WSHSY and CDR2 SAAADI. The CDR3 extends over 13 amino acids. The V gene end was trimmed by 7 bases and the J gene end by 2 bases; junction bases not matched to a gene: 3. The CDR3 DNA sequence: TGCGCCAGCACTAGCGGGGTACCCTACGAGCAGTACTTC. Amino acid sequence: CASTSGVPYEQYF.

The chain couples TRBV11-2 to TRBJ2-7; D is possibly TRBD1 (5 bases). The germline V gene encodes CDR1 SGHAT and CDR2 FQNNGV. CDR3 size: 15 residues. V lost 1 base to trimming and J lost 5 bases, with 15 bases between them. The CDR3 loop is CASSLAVQVGDEQYF. CDR3 DNA: TGTGCCAGCAGCTTAGCGGTACAGGTGGGCGACGAGCAGTACTTC.

The CDR3 DNA reads TGCGCCAGCAGCCAAGATCACAGCTACGAGCAGTACTTC. Its protein is CASSQDHSYEQYF. This chain uses TRBV4-1 with TRBJ2-7; D remains unclear. Germline V gives CDR1 MGHRA, CDR2 YSYEKL. The CDR3 runs to 13 residues. Trimming removed 0 bases at V and 3 bases at J, with 6 bases between.

The count of this clone is one. The CDR3 sequence is CASSEDRGLGGNTIYF. The CDR3 DNA follows: TGTGCCAGCAGTGAAGATAGGGGTCTTGGCGGAAACACCATATATTTT. The chain has TRBV6-1 and TRBJ1-3, with D possibly being TRBD1 (5 bases). Per germline, CDR1 MNHNS and CDR2 SASEGT. Trimming shortened V by 1 base and J by 4 bases, and 14 bases separated the two germline ends. The CDR3 covers 16 residues.

The chain links TRBV7-3 to TRBJ2-5; 7 nucleotides agree with TRBD2. This CDR3 contains 15 residues. In germline, CDR1 is SGHTA, CDR2 FQGTGA. Germline trimming cut 8 bases from V and 2 bases from J; bases unmatched to any gene: 11. CDR3: CASATLASGQETQYF. CDR3 nucleotide sequence: TGTGCCAGCGCAACACTAGCGAGCGGACAAGAGACCCAGTACTTC. Full variable domain (remainder filled in from reference TRBV7-3 and TRBJ2-5): GAGVSQTPSNKVTEKGKYVELRCDPISGHTALYWYRQSLGQGPEFLIYFQGTGAADDSGLPNDRFFAVRPEGSVSTLKIQRTERGDSAVYLCASATLASGQETQYFGPGTRLLVL.

In regard to this clone: The sample holds other DNA sequences that translate to the same CDR3. V gene TRBV27 combines with J gene TRBJ2-3; D remains ambiguous. V was pared by 0 bases and J by 3 bases, with 4 bases between. The CDR3 length is 13 residues. The germline gives CDR1 MNHEY, CDR2 SMNVEV (reference sequence). The CDR3 DNA follows: TGTGCCAGCAGTTTATCCTCGACAGATACGCAGTATTTT. Translating gives CASSLSSTDTQYF.

V gene TRBV7-6 combines with J gene TRBJ2-2; D is uncertain. Per germline, CDR1 SGHVS and CDR2 FNYEAQ. This CDR3 spans 13 amino acids. Trimming pared 5 bases from V and 4 bases from J, leaving 8 bases between. The CDR3 region is CASSGGVTGELFF. The CDR3 nucleotides are TGTGCCAGCAGCGGTGGTGTCACCGGGGAGCTGTTTTTT.

The chain couples TRBV4-3 to TRBJ1-5; D gene unclear. V was shortened by 0 bases and J by 5 bases, with 11 bases between the two germline ends. CDR1 and CDR2 from the germline V gene are LGHNA and YSLEER. The CDR3 contains 15 residues. This CDR3 reads CASSQDTGSDQPQHF. CDR3 in DNA: TGCGCCAGCAGCCAAGATACCGGGTCCGATCAGCCCCAGCATTTT.

V gene TRBV29-1 combines with J gene TRBJ1-2, with D unclear. The V end was cut by 6 bases, the J end by 2 bases, with 16 bases between. The CDR3 is made up of 14 amino acids. Germline V lookup: CDR1 SQVTM, CDR2 ANQGSEA. Here the CDR3 DNA reads TGCAGCGTCGCGGACGCAGGAGGAAACTATGGCTACACCTTC. It codes for CSVADAGGNYGYTF. Drawing the rest from reference TRBV29-1 and TRBJ1-2, the complete variable domain is SAVISQKPSRDICQRGTSLTIQCQVDSQVTMMFWYRQQPGQSLTLIATANQGSEATYESGFVIDKFPISRPNLTFSTLTVSNMSPEDSSIYLCSVADAGGNYGYTFGSGTRLTVV.

A remark on this clone: In the same sample, other DNA sequences code for this CDR3. The chain links TRBV27 to TRBJ1-2, with D perhaps matching TRBD1 (6 bases). CDR1 MNHEY and CDR2 SMNVEV come from the germline V gene (reference sequence). The CDR3 spans 14 residues. V lost 0 bases to trimming and J lost 4 bases, with 9 bases between them. The CDR3 nucleotides are TGTGCCAGCAGTTTATCGGGGGGCACCTATGGCTACACCTTC. As protein: CASSLSGGTYGYTF.

The chain combines TRBV25-1 with TRBJ1-2; D unclear. This CDR3 comprises 16 residues. V lost 3 bases to trimming and J lost 3 bases, with 17 bases between them. Germline V gene data show CDR1 as MGHDK and CDR2 as SYGVNS. CDR3 in amino acids: CASSDSVRGWDYGYTF. The CDR3 bases are TGTGCCAGCAGTGACTCCGTGAGAGGGTGGGACTATGGCTACACCTTC.

With respect to this clone: Other DNA sequences in the same sample also yield this CDR3. The chain uses TRBV4-1 and TRBJ2-7, with D unresolved. Germline V gene lookup returns CDR1 MGHRA and CDR2 YSYEKL. This CDR3 spans 14 amino acids. The V gene lost 0 bases and the J gene lost 0 bases, with 6 bases spanning the gap. The CDR3 sequence is CASSQDRSSYEQYF. CDR3 in DNA: TGCGCCAGCAGCCAAGATCGCTCCTCCTACGAGCAGTACTTC.

The CDR3 DNA follows: TGTGCCAGCAGCCGGACAGGGAGCTCCTACAATGAGCAGTTCTTC. Encoded protein: CASSRTGSSYNEQFF. V gene TRBV5-5 combines with J gene TRBJ2-1, with 8 bases fitting TRBD1. The CDR3 is 15 residues long. The germline CDR1 and CDR2 sequences are SGHKS and YYEKEE (reference sequence). The V segment lost 4 bases and the J segment 0 bases; nucleotides outside the gene matches: 3.

V usage is TRBV13 and J usage is TRBJ2-1; 7 bases are shared with TRBD2. The trim removed 1 base at V and 5 bases at J, leaving 5 bases unmatched. The CDR3 extends over 15 amino acids. The germline CDR1 and CDR2 sequences are PRHDT and FYEKMQ (reference sequence). The CDR3 region has the DNA TGTGCCAGCAGCTTAGAGCTAGCGGAGAACAATGAGCAGTTCTTC. Protein sequence: CASSLELAENNEQFF. The complete variable domain, with remaining parts taken from reference TRBV13 and TRBJ2-1, reads AAGVIQSPRHLIKEKRETATLKCYPIPRHDTVYWYQQGPGQDPQFLISFYEKMQSDKGSIPDRFSAQQFSDYHSELNMSSLELGDSALYFCASSLELAENNEQFFGPGTRLTVL.

This chain joins TRBV9 and TRBJ2-4, with 14 nucleotides matching TRBD2. Germline V CDR1 and CDR2: SGDLS, YYNGEE. The CDR3 length is 17 residues. V shed 0 bases and J 9 bases; nucleotides not matched to a gene: 8. The CDR3 region is CASSVGGTSGRSGIQYF. The CDR3 region has the DNA TGTGCCAGCAGCGTAGGGGGGACTAGCGGGAGATCGGGCATTCAGTACTTC.

Details on this clone: In the same sample, other DNA sequences code for this CDR3. The rearrangement links TRBV19 to TRBJ2-1; 14 bases fit TRBD2. Germline-derived CDR1 and CDR2 are LNHDA and SQIVND (reference sequence). The length of the CDR3 is 14 residues. The J segment lost 6 bases and the V segment lost 7 bases, leaving 2 bases of the junction unmatched. CDR3: CASTGLAGVNEQFF. The CDR3 nucleotides read TGTGCCAGTACGGGACTAGCGGGAGTCAATGAGCAGTTCTTC.